This paragraph covers one T cell receptor beta chain sequence. This specimen comes from a study of radiation and T cells in renal cell carcinoma. Some clones are missing from TCRdb's copy, which holds only in-frame ones; the method was immunoSEQ multiplex PCR. The data show more than 140,000 clones, with approximately 82% seen just once and under 25% held by the top ten. The V and J ends lost 2 bases and 5 bases respectively, with 15 bases between them. The CDR3 sequence is 14 residues long. Looked up from germline, CDR1 is GTSNPN and CDR2 is SVGIG (reference sequence). Sample time point: baseline pretreatment blood. Documented treatment: 15 Gy SBRT to primary tumor, nephrectomy 4 weeks later.

This TCR was sampled from a woman in her fifties or sixties with renal cell carcinoma. V is TRBV30 and J is TRBJ1-2; D unclear. The material sequenced was blood, taken from a patient whose treatment included radiotherapy and nephrectomy. This chain's CDR3 is CAWSIKSLGYGYTF. CDR3 nucleotide sequence: TGTGCCTGGAGTATAAAGTCCCTGGGGTATGGCTACACCTTC.